This TCR beta chain is drawn from a study of T-cell memory formation after mild COVID-19. Findings of the study overall: Pre-infection memory contained some responding clones, which suggested that cross-reactive memory had joined. Second-wave clones that peaked on day 37 lacked confirmed SARS-CoV-2 specificity.

Deletions cut 3 bases from V and 4 bases from J, with 9 bases between. CDR1 SGHTA and CDR2 FQGNSA come from the germline V gene. The CDR3 sequence is 13 residues long. This clonotype was detected only a few times. Its antigen remains unidentified. 5'RACE primed at constant segments yielded TCR alpha and TCR beta cDNA libraries bearing sample barcodes and UMIs. TCRdb processed the 5' RACE reads anew with MiXCR; each CDR3 protein has one entry. There are roughly 300,000 distinct CDR3 sequences in the sample; roughly an eighth occur only once, and 20% to 25% lies in the top ten. The TCR was taken from a man aged 18 to 35 who had mild COVID-19 (a few samples of this study predate the infection). Cell type and time point are not known. This chain joins TRBV7-2 and TRBJ1-2; D uncertain. Sequencing was carried out using PBMCs or a T cell subset sorted from them (not recorded which). This CDR3 reads CASSFPRFYGYTF. CDR3 nucleotide sequence: TGTGCCAGCAGCTTCCCCAGGTTCTATGGCTACACCTTC.